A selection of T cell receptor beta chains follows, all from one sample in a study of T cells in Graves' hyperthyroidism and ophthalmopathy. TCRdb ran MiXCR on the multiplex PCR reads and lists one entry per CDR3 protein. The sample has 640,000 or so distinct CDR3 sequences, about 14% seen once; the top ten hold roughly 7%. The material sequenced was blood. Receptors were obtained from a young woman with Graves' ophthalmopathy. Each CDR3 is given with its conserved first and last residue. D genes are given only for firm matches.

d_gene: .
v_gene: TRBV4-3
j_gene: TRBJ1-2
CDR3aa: CASSQDPGFSMGYTF

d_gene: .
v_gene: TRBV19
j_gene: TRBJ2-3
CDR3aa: CASSRWDTQYF

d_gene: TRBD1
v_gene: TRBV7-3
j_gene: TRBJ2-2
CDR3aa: CASSLPRTGGTGELFF

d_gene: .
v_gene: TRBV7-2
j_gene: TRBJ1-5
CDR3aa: CASSFGSANQPQHF

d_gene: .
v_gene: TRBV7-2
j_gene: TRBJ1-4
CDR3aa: CASSFTLDEKLFF

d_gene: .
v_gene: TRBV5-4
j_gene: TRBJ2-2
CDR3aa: CASRIDNTGELFF

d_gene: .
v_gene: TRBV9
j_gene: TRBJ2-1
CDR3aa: CASSSTGPSDEQFF

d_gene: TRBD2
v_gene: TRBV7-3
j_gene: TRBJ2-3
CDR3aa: CASSPTAGVTDTQYF

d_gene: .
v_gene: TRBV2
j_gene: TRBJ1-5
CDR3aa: CASSVDGDSNQPQHF

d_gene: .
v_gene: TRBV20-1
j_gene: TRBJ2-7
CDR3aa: CSAPGQPSYEQYF

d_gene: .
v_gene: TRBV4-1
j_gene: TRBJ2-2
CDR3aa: CASSQEYRADGELFF

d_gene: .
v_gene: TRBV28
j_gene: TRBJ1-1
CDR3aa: CASSLKGRQGRTEAFF

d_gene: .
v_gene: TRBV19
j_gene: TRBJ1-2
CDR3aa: CASSIVGGLGYGYTF

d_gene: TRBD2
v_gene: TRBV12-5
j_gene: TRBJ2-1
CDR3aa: CASGILGGAQLKGQFF

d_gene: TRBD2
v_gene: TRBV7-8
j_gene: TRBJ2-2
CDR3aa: CASRRAGSYTGELFF

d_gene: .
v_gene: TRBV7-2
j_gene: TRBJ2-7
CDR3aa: CASSPPKGVHEQYF

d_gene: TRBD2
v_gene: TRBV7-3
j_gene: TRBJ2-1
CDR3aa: CASSQLSGGFDEQFF

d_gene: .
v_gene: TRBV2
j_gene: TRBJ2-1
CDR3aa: CASSERLVTGNYNEQFF

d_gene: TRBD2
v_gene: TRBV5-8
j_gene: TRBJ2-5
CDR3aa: CASRGLAGGRETQYF

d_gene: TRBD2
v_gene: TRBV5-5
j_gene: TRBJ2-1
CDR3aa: CASSFEAGHYNEQFF

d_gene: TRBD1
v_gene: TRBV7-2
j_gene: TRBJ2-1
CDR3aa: CASSFRQTGNEQFF

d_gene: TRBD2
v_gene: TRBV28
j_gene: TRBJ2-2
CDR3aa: CASSPGTSEGKNTGELFF

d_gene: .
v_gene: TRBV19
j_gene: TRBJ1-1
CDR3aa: CASSPHSRRTEAFF